Listed below are T cell receptor beta chains from one sample, sequenced in a study of blood T cell repertoires in COVID-19. TCRdb's copy holds only in-frame clones and misses some; the assay was immunoSEQ multiplex PCR. The sample contains a few hundred thousand clones, approximately 91% of which appear only once. Sequencing was carried out using peripheral blood. These receptors were obtained from a woman aged 40 to 50 who had recovered from COVID-19. The CDR3 runs from the conserved cysteine through the conserved F or W. The D gene is left open where the match is weak. Not every row has a clone size; where given, it reads once, few, many or a size class.

v_call,d_call,j_call,clone_size,cdr3_aa,cdr3_nt
TRBV19,NA,TRBJ1-5,NA,CASIQDSNQPQHF,TGTGCCAGCATACAGGATAGCAATCAGCCCCAGCATTTT
TRBV13,TRBD2,TRBJ2-7,NA,CASSHGGVGYEQYF,TGTGCCAGCAGCCACGGGGGGGTTGGCTACGAGCAGTACTTC
TRBV19,TRBD1,TRBJ2-7,NA,CASSPGDRAHEQYF,TGTGCCAGTAGTCCGGGGGACAGGGCCCACGAGCAGTACTTC
TRBV30,TRBD2,TRBJ2-3,NA,CAWSVRGAGGQDTQYF,TGTGCCTGGAGTGTCAGAGGGGCGGGAGGGCAAGATACGCAGTATTTT
TRBV15,NA,TRBJ2-5,NA,CATSSLLLAVTQETQYF,TGTGCCACCAGCAGTCTGCTTCTAGCCGTAACCCAAGAGACCCAGTACTTC
TRBV11-3,NA,TRBJ2-6,NA,CASSGGSGANVLTF,TGTGCCAGCTCAGGTGGCTCTGGGGCCAACGTCCTGACTTTC
TRBV5-5,TRBD2,TRBJ2-5,NA,CASSPGLAENQETQYF,TGTGCCAGCAGCCCGGGACTAGCGGAAAACCAAGAGACCCAGTACTTC
TRBV19,TRBD1,TRBJ2-2,few,CASSTGQETGELFF,TGTGCCAGTAGCACGGGACAGGAGACCGGGGAGCTGTTTTTT
TRBV27,TRBD2,TRBJ2-7,once,CASRGGAGAYEQYF,TGTGCCAGCAGGGGCGGCGCGGGAGCCTACGAGCAGTACTTC
TRBV2,TRBD1,TRBJ1-2,NA,CASSEGGQGLYGYTF,TGTGCCAGCAGTGAAGGGGGACAGGGGCTCTATGGCTACACCTTC
TRBV18,NA,TRBJ2-5,NA,CASSPTATQETQYF,TGTGCCAGCTCCCCCACTGCGACTCAAGAGACCCAGTACTTC
TRBV10-3,TRBD1,TRBJ2-2,NA,CAIRPSTGTNTGELFF,TGTGCCATCAGACCTTCGACAGGGACAAACACCGGGGAGCTGTTTTTT
TRBV25-1,TRBD2,TRBJ2-3,NA,CASSEPIQRGPNTDTQYF,TGTGCCAGCAGTGAGCCGATCCAGCGGGGACCCAACACAGATACGCAGTATTTT
TRBV30,NA,TRBJ1-2,NA,CAWKPRATNYGYTF,TGTGCCTGGAAACCCAGGGCTACTAACTATGGCTACACCTTC
TRBV24-1,NA,TRBJ2-5,few,CATSDPEETQYF,TGTGCCACCAGTGACCCCGAAGAGACCCAGTACTTC
TRBV5-1,NA,TRBJ1-3,NA,CASSLSTSSSGNTIYF,TGCGCCAGCAGCTTGTCCACTAGCTCCTCTGGAAACACCATATATTTT
TRBV29-1,NA,TRBJ1-1,NA,CSVEGGGSNTEAFF,TGCAGCGTTGAAGGGGGGGGCTCAAACACTGAAGCTTTCTTT
TRBV19,NA,TRBJ2-1,NA,CASSSQGYEQFF,TGTGCCAGTAGTAGCCAGGGCTATGAGCAGTTCTTC
TRBV9,TRBD2,TRBJ2-1,many,CASSVGASGYNEQFF,TGTGCCAGCAGCGTAGGGGCTAGCGGATACAATGAGCAGTTCTTC
TRBV24-1,NA,TRBJ2-7,NA,CATSDLTSF,TGTGCCACCAGTGATTTAACTTCCTTC
TRBV4-2,NA,TRBJ2-1,NA,CASSQDSIGGNEQFF,TGTGCCAGCAGCCAAGATTCGATTGGGGGGAATGAGCAGTTCTTC
TRBV7-9,NA,TRBJ1-1,NA,CASSHLGLSGWNTEAFF,TGTGCCAGCAGCCACCTGGGTTTGTCAGGATGGAACACTGAAGCTTTCTTT
TRBV6-4,NA,TRBJ2-7,NA,CASSEWQGYEQYF,TGTGCCAGCAGTGAATGGCAGGGGTACGAGCAGTACTTC